The 30 T cell receptor beta chains below come from one sample, sequenced in a study of cytomegalovirus exposure and HLA in healthy donors. PCR involved 60 Vbeta and 13 Jbeta primers. The data were produced by immunoSEQ multiplex PCR, yet TCRdb's version contains in-frame clones alone and is incomplete. The sample has around 230,000 clones, 80% to 90% seen once. Sequenced sample: PBMCs. The receptors were sampled from a girl aged 2 to 10 in good health and CMV-seronegative.

This clone was counted a few times. The genes are TRBV25-1 and TRBJ1-4; D is unresolved. This CDR3 has 12 amino acids. The V end was cut by 2 bases, the J end by 13 bases, with 11 bases between. Looked up from germline, CDR1 is MGHDK and CDR2 is SYGVNS. Here the CDR3 DNA reads TGTGCCAGCAGTGAAGACGCCCAGCGACTGTTTTTT. Residues: CASSEDAQRLFF.

The chain is built from TRBV11-2 and TRBJ1-1, with D tentatively TRBD1 (6 bases). CDR1 is SGHAT, CDR2 FQNNGV, per germline. Deletions cut 3 bases from V and 11 bases from J, with 19 bases between. The CDR3 runs to 14 residues. CDR3 loop: CASSFEGGAREAFF. The CDR3 DNA follows: TGTGCCAGCAGCTTTGAGGGGGGGGCCAGGGAGGCTTTCTTT.

The V call is TRBV5-4, the J call TRBJ1-5; unclear D gene. Germline loops: CDR1 SGHNT, CDR2 YYREEE (reference sequence). V was clipped by 0 bases and J by 5 bases, with 6 bases between them. The CDR3 is 13 amino acids. CDR3 in amino acids: CASSLGQDQPQHF. Written as DNA, the CDR3 is TGTGCCAGCAGCTTGGGGCAAGATCAGCCCCAGCATTTT.

This clone was detected a few times. The chain couples TRBV6-5 to TRBJ2-3, with TRBD2 identical over 10 bases. V was clipped by 5 bases and J by 0 bases; unmatched bases: 2. CDR1 MNHEY and CDR2 SVGAGI come from the germline V gene. This CDR3 comprises 15 residues. In DNA, the CDR3 is TGTGCCAGCAGTGTACTAGCGGGGAGCACAGATACGCAGTATTTT. As protein: CASSVLAGSTDTQYF.

This rearrangement joins TRBV5-1 to TRBJ2-7; 10 bases agree with TRBD2. The CDR3 consists of 16 residues. V lost 0 bases and J lost 3; bases outside the gene matches: 6. Germline V lookup: CDR1 SGHRS, CDR2 YFSETQ. The CDR3 reads CASSLVPSGGVYEQYF. The CDR3 nucleotides are TGCGCCAGCAGCTTGGTACCTAGCGGGGGAGTCTACGAGCAGTACTTC.

This chain links TRBV7-6 with TRBJ2-3; 8 bases align to TRBD2. Germline CDR1 and CDR2: SGHVS and FNYEAQ. This CDR3 has 15 residues. The V segment lost 7 bases and the J segment 2 bases; nucleotides outside the gene matches: 8. Written as DNA, the CDR3 is TGTGCCAGCAACCCCCTCGGGGGGGCCACAGATACGCAGTATTTT. Its protein product is CASNPLGGATDTQYF.

The gene calls are TRBV27 and TRBJ1-5; TRBD1 agrees at 8 bases. The CDR3 has 15 amino acids. Germline V lookup: CDR1 MNHEY, CDR2 SMNVEV (reference sequence). The ends lost 5 bases at V and 4 bases at J; junction bases unmatched: 7. The DNA for the CDR3 is TGTGCCAGCAGTGGGGACAGGTCGGGGAATCAGCCCCAGCATTTT. As protein: CASSGDRSGNQPQHF.

This chain uses TRBV30 with TRBJ1-2; D may be TRBD1 (6 bases). In germline, CDR1 is GTSNPN, CDR2 SVGIG (reference sequence). V lost 2 bases to trimming and J lost 8 bases, with 9 bases between them. The CDR3 loop spans 11 amino acids. DNA of the CDR3: TGTGCCTGGAGTTTCCAGGGGGGCTACACCTTC. It is translated as CAWSFQGGYTF.

As to this clone: One end of the junction is discordant with germline, which a read error may explain. The V call is TRBV7-9, the J call TRBJ2-2; D possibly corresponds to TRBD2 (6 bases). The CDR3 has 13 amino acids. Per the germline V gene, CDR1 is SEHNR and CDR2 is FQNEAQ (reference sequence). This chain's CDR3 is CSSSFSEGGELFF. CDR3 nucleotides: TGTTCCAGCAGCTTTTCGGAGGGCGGGGAGCTGTTTTTT. Full variable domain (rest looked up from reference TRBV7-9 and TRBJ2-2): DTGVSQNPRHKITKRGQNVTFRCDPISEHNRLYWYRQTLGQGPEFLTYFQNEAQLEKSRLLSDRFSAERPKGSFSTLEIQRTEQGDSAMYLCSSSFSEGGELFFGEGSRLTVL.

V gene TRBV16 combines with J gene TRBJ1-3, with TRBD1 matching over 7 bases. The trim removed 4 bases at V and 1 base at J, leaving 10 bases unmatched. Germline V lookup: CDR1 KGHSY, CDR2 FQNENV. This CDR3 has 17 residues. As DNA, the CDR3 is TGTGCCAGCAGCCGAACTACGGGACAGTTTTCTGGAAACACCATATATTTT. As protein: CASSRTTGQFSGNTIYF. The entire variable domain, with the rest obtained from reference TRBV16 and TRBJ1-3, is as follows: GEEVAQTPKHLVRGEGQKAKLYCAPIKGHSYVFWYQQVLKNEFKFLISFQNENVFDETGMPKERFSAKCLPNSPCSLEIQATKLEDSAVYFCASSRTTGQFSGNTIYFGEGSWLTVV.

V gene TRBV6-4 combines with J gene TRBJ2-3; possibly TRBD2 for D (6 bases). Trimming stripped 2 bases from V and 4 bases from J, with 13 bases between. CDR3 length: 15 residues. The germline V gene encodes CDR1 MRHNA and CDR2 SNTAGT. The CDR3 DNA sequence: TGTGCCAGCAGTGACCCCCGGAGGGGCGCAGATACGCAGTATTTT. Translation gives CASSDPRRGADTQYF.

The chain is built from TRBV27 and TRBJ1-6; 9 bases match TRBD1. Per the germline V gene, CDR1 is MNHEY and CDR2 is SMNVEV (reference sequence). V was pared by 7 bases and J by 9 bases, with 10 bases of the junction left unmatched. This CDR3 has 15 amino acids. The CDR3 nucleotides are TGTGCCAGCACCTTACTTACAGGGGGCGGTTCACCCCTCCACTTT. Its protein product is CASTLLTGGGSPLHF.

This clone has only one observation. The chain carries TRBV6-1 and TRBJ2-4, with D possibly TRBD1 on 5 matching bases. Trimming stripped 4 bases from V and 6 bases from J, with 16 bases between. Germline-derived CDR1 and CDR2 are MNHNS and SASEGT. CDR3 length: 15 residues. CDR3 sequence reads: CASSGGWGRGNIQYF. DNA for the CDR3: TGTGCCAGCAGTGGGGGCTGGGGCAGAGGAAACATTCAGTACTTC.

This chain links TRBV15 with TRBJ1-2, with D possibly matching TRBD1 (5 bases). Trimming stripped 0 bases from V and 2 bases from J, with 10 bases between. The CDR3 totals 15 residues. Germline CDR1 is LNHNV and CDR2 is YYDKDF (reference sequence). The CDR3 DNA follows: TGTGCCACCAGCAGAGAAAGCAGGGTGAACTATGGCTACACCTTC. Translation gives CATSRESRVNYGYTF.

The V and J genes are TRBV5-1 and TRBJ2-7, with 8 bases identical to TRBD2. Germline V gives CDR1 SGHRS, CDR2 YFSETQ. The CDR3 has 15 residues. Trimming took 4 bases from V and 2 from J; bases not matched to a gene: 8. CDR3 in DNA: TGCGCCAGCAGCATCCTCGGGGGGGGGACCTACGAGCAGTACTTC. This sequence encodes CASSILGGGTYEQYF.

The gene calls are TRBV2 and TRBJ2-1; the D gene is possibly TRBD1 (5 bases). V was cut by 5 bases and J by 8 bases, with 10 bases left in between. The CDR3 covers 12 residues. CDR1 and CDR2 (germline): SNHLY, FYNNEI. This CDR3 reads CASSPQGYEQFF. For the CDR3, the DNA is TGTGCCAGCAGTCCTCAGGGTTATGAGCAGTTCTTC. The full variable domain, completed using reference TRBV2 and TRBJ2-1, is EPEVTQTPSHQVTQMGQEVILRCVPISNHLYFYWYRQILGQKVEFLVSFYNNEISEKSEIFDDQFSVERPDGSNFTLKIRSTKLEDSAMYFCASSPQGYEQFFGPGTRLTVL.

The rearrangement joins TRBV19 to TRBJ1-1; D is ambiguous. The CDR3 contains 14 residues. Germline V gives CDR1 LNHDA, CDR2 SQIVND (reference sequence). Trimming pared 3 bases from V and 1 base from J, leaving 9 bases between. The CDR3 nucleotides read TGTGCCAGTAGTATTTTTAAGCGGAACACTGAAGCTTTCTTT. Its translation: CASSIFKRNTEAFF.

A single count supports this clone. CDR3 nucleotide sequence: TGTGCCTGGAGTTTCCGGGACAGGCGCTTCTACGAGCAGTACTTC. This gives the protein CAWSFRDRRFYEQYF. V gene TRBV30 combines with J gene TRBJ2-7; TRBD1 matches at 8 bases. This CDR3 contains 15 residues. Trimming took 2 bases from V and 3 from J; bases not matched to a gene: 9. Germline V CDR1 and CDR2: GTSNPN, SVGIG (reference sequence). Full variable domain (missing parts from reference TRBV30 and TRBJ2-7): SQTIHQWPATLVQPVGSPLSLECTVEGTSNPNLYWYRQAAGRGLQLLFYSVGIGQISSEVPQNLSASRPQDRQFILSSKKLLLSDSGFYLCAWSFRDRRFYEQYFGPGTRLTVT.

J is TRBJ1-4 and V is TRBV30; a weak D match, TRBD1 (5 bases). CDR1 is GTSNPN and CDR2 is SVGIG in the germline V gene (reference sequence). This CDR3 comprises 12 residues. V was pared by 6 bases and J by 10 bases, with 15 bases between. The CDR3 coding sequence is TGTGCCTGCAACGACAGCTGGGGAAAACTGTTTTTT. Translated, it gives CACNDSWGKLFF.

V and J are TRBV6-5 and TRBJ2-1; the D gene is possibly TRBD1 (6 bases). The germline V gene encodes CDR1 MNHEY and CDR2 SVGAGI. V lost 5 bases and J lost 4, with 12 bases in between. CDR3 length: 14 residues. The CDR3 nucleotides read TGTGCCAGCAGTGAAGTGACAGGATACAATGAGCAGTTCTTC. It specifies CASSEVTGYNEQFF.

In its sample, this clone was seen once. The chain recombines TRBV30 with TRBJ2-1, with 10 bases that match TRBD2. This CDR3 contains 15 residues. Germline V gene sequence: CDR1 GTSNPN, CDR2 SVGIG (reference sequence). J was trimmed by 5 bases and V by 1 base; bases with no gene match: 5. The CDR3: CAWSAGLARDNEQFF. The CDR3 coding sequence is TGTGCCTGGAGTGCGGGACTAGCGAGGGACAATGAGCAGTTCTTC.

The chain couples TRBV6-5 to TRBJ2-7; no definite D call. Germline V CDR1 and CDR2: MNHEY, SVGAGI. The CDR3 loop spans 16 amino acids. Trimming removed 2 bases from V and 2 bases from J, with 16 bases in between. CDR3 amino acids: CASSYARSAGPYEQYF. As DNA, the CDR3 is TGTGCCAGCAGTTACGCGCGAAGCGCTGGTCCCTACGAGCAGTACTTC.

Concerning this clone itself: Other DNA sequences in the same sample also yield this CDR3. In DNA, the CDR3 is TGTGCCAGCAGTTACGGGAGCTCTGGAAACACCATATATTTT. This codes for CASSYGSSGNTIYF. The chain employs TRBV6-5 and TRBJ1-3, with D unresolved. The V end lost 2 bases, the J end lost 0 bases, and 5 bases lay between the germline ends. Germline loops: CDR1 MNHEY, CDR2 SVGAGI. The CDR3 has 14 amino acids.

The chain couples TRBV11-2 to TRBJ2-5; D is unresolved. V shed 1 base and J shed 4 bases, with 7 bases lying between them. Germline V gene data show CDR1 as SGHAT and CDR2 as FQNNGV. The CDR3 length is 13 residues. The CDR3 here is CASSLGRGETQYF. CDR3 in DNA: TGTGCCAGCAGCTTAGGCCGAGGAGAGACCCAGTACTTC.

This clone was seen a single time. Additional DNA sequences in this sample encode the identical CDR3. The V and J genes are TRBV29-1 and TRBJ1-1; D call uncertain. This CDR3 has 12 amino acids. V was trimmed by 4 bases and J by 2 bases, leaving 8 bases between them. The germline gives CDR1 SQVTM, CDR2 ANQGSEA. This chain's CDR3 is CSVAGSNTEAFF. CDR3 in DNA: TGCAGCGTTGCCGGGTCTAACACTGAAGCTTTCTTT.

This chain connects TRBV7-9 to TRBJ2-2; the D is unclear. V was trimmed by 1 base and J by 2 bases, leaving 11 bases between them. The CDR3 totals 16 residues. Germline V CDR1 and CDR2: SEHNR, FQNEAQ (reference sequence). DNA of the CDR3: TGTGCCAGCAGCTTAGGGTCTACGTTTAACACCGGGGAGCTGTTTTTT. Translation gives CASSLGSTFNTGELFF. Together with reference TRBV7-9 and TRBJ2-2, the CDR3 gives the full variable domain: DTGVSQNPRHKITKRGQNVTFRCDPISEHNRLYWYRQTLGQGPEFLTYFQNEAQLEKSRLLSDRFSAERPKGSFSTLEIQRTEQGDSAMYLCASSLGSTFNTGELFFGEGSRLTVL.

The V call is TRBV4-1, the J call TRBJ1-2, with TRBD1 matching over 10 bases. Trimming took 2 bases from V and 8 from J; bases not matched to a gene: 8. The germline V gene encodes CDR1 MGHRA and CDR2 YSYEKL. This CDR3 comprises 15 residues. The CDR3 nucleotides are TGCGCCAGCAGCCAACCGGGACAGGGGAGGAAGGGCTACACCTTC. Translating it yields CASSQPGQGRKGYTF.

With respect to this clone: Distinct nucleotide sequences in the sample also encode this CDR3. The chain recombines TRBV5-4 with TRBJ2-3; D is possibly TRBD2 (5 bases). Germline V CDR1 and CDR2: SGHNT, YYREEE (reference sequence). This CDR3 is 16 amino acids long. The V end lost 1 base, the J end lost 0 bases, and 12 bases lay between the germline ends. The CDR3, as DNA: TGTGCCAGCAGCTTGAGGCTAGCAGCTAGCACAGATACGCAGTATTTT. Protein sequence: CASSLRLAASTDTQYF.

The V gene is TRBV5-1, the J gene TRBJ2-2; 11 nucleotides match TRBD2. This CDR3 has 15 residues. CDR1 and CDR2 (germline): SGHRS, YFSETQ. V gave up 4 bases and J gave up 8 bases; unmatched junction bases: 7. This CDR3 reads CASSDLAGGPGELFF. The CDR3, as DNA: TGCGCCAGCAGCGACTTAGCGGGGGGGCCAGGGGAGCTGTTTTTT.

The chain carries TRBV23-1 and TRBJ2-1; 10 nucleotides line up with TRBD2. TRBV23-1 counts as an open reading frame of uncertain function. J was trimmed by 4 bases and V by 8 bases; bases with no gene match: 8. The CDR3 length is 15 residues. CDR3 loop: CASSSGRGVYNEQFF. Written as DNA, the CDR3 is TGCGCCAGCTCTAGCGGGAGAGGGGTTTACAATGAGCAGTTCTTC.